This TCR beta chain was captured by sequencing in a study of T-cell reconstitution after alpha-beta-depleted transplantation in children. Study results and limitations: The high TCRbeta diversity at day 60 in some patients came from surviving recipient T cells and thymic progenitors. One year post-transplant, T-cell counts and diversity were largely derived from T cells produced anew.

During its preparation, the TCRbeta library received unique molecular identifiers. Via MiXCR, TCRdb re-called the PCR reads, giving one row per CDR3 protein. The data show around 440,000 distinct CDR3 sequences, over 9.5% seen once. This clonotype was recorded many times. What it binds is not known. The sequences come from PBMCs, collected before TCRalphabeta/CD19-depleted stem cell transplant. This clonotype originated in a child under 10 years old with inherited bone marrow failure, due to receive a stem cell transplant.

CDR3 DNA: TGTGCCACCAGTGATTTGGGCAGGACCCAAGGGACTGAAGCTTTCTTT. As protein: CATSDLGRTQGTEAFF. The chain is built from TRBV24-1 and TRBJ1-1, with no clear D. There are 16 residues in the CDR3. V shed 0 bases and J shed 5 bases, with 15 bases lying between them. Germline assignment: CDR1 KGHDR and CDR2 SFDVKD.